Presented here are 5 T cell receptor beta chains from one specimen sequenced in a study of cytomegalovirus exposure and HLA in healthy donors. Vbeta (60) and Jbeta (13) primers were used in the PCR. The assay was immunoSEQ multiplex PCR, and TCRdb's table has in-frame clones only and misses some. The data contain approximately 190,000 clones, approximately 78% of them singletons. Source material: PBMCs. Receptors were obtained from a woman in her late teens or twenties in good health and CMV-seronegative.

This CDR3 is CASSAIEGGRLFF. CDR3 nucleotide sequence: TGTGCCAGCAGCGCAATAGAAGGAGGGAGGCTGTTTTTT. The V and J genes are TRBV9 and TRBJ1-4; no definite D call. With 3 bases removed from V and 14 bases from J, the gap between germline ends came to 17 bases. The CDR3 sequence is 13 residues long. Germline assignment: CDR1 SGDLS and CDR2 YYNGEE.

V gene TRBV19 combines with J gene TRBJ1-2; a possible D gene is TRBD1 (6 bases). The CDR3 is made up of 16 amino acids. CDR1 LNHDA and CDR2 SQIVND come from the germline V gene (reference sequence). V was pared by 6 bases and J by 0 bases, with 17 bases between. The CDR3 bases are TGTGCCAGTAGCTATACGGGCAGGGGCTCTAACTATGGCTACACCTTC. It yields the protein CASSYTGRGSNYGYTF.

This chain joins TRBV7-9 and TRBJ2-5; 9 bases fit TRBD1. After removal of 1 base from V and 1 base from J, the junction contained 4 bases not matched to a gene. Germline CDR1 is SEHNR and CDR2 is FQNEAQ (reference sequence). This CDR3 is built from 16 residues. CDR3 nucleotides: TGTGCCAGCAGCTTAGGGTCGACAGGGGGCCAAGAGACCCAGTACTTC. As protein: CASSLGSTGGQETQYF.

The CDR3 here is CASKDQVEGYTF. CDR3 nucleotide sequence: TGTGCCAGCAAGGATCAGGTCGAAGGCTACACCTTC. This chain joins TRBV2 and TRBJ1-2; the D is unclear. This CDR3 comprises 12 residues. CDR1 is SNHLY, CDR2 FYNNEI, per germline. V was clipped by 7 bases and J by 8 bases, with 14 bases between them.

V gene TRBV19 combines with J gene TRBJ2-7, with 7 nucleotides matching TRBD2. The V gene's germline CDR1 is LNHDA and CDR2 SQIVND (reference sequence). After removal of 6 bases from V and 6 bases from J, the junction contained 5 bases not matched to a gene. The CDR3 spans 12 residues. DNA for the CDR3: TGTGCCAGTAGCGGGGACTACGGCGAGCAGTACTTC. It encodes CASSGDYGEQYF.